This record looks at one T cell receptor (beta chain) sequence and its context. The antigen it recognizes is unknown. No quality values exist for individual bases; no much larger clone is one base distant. Sample time point, as interpreted from the label and publication: baseline before first vaccination. Vaccinee samples came from UK trials COV001 and COV002, including a single-blind randomized controlled phase 2/3 trial of AZD1222 (ChAdOx1 nCoV-19) in healthy adults. For TCRbeta chain sequencing, PBMC samples from trial participants were taken at day 0 and at day 28 after the second dose. This sample was taken from a study of T cell responses to AZD1222 COVID-19 vaccine (dated by TCRdb to the early 2020s). Notes on the research overall: Because spike-specific TCR depth and breadth did not differ between the two schedules, AZD1222 recipients who got a second dose at roughly 4 weeks were pooled with those who got a second dose at roughly 12 weeks. TCR sequencing was performed for roughly 240 trial participants, of whom around 200 were given two doses of AZD1222 and some 25 were given two doses of MenACWY control vaccine. Trial participants were enrolled by age into subgroups of 18-55, 56-69 and 70-plus years, and around 150, 28 and 57 TCR-sequenced participants, respectively, were included in these subgroups.

The CDR3 regions of human TCRbeta chains were subjected to immunosequencing. The paper's processing steps were these. Repertoire TCRs were matched against a reference library of SARS-CoV-2-specific TCRs generated with the MIRA antigen-specificity platform. Breadth was defined as the fraction of unique TCRs that were SARS-CoV-2-associated, and depth was defined as the fraction of total T cells that were SARS-CoV-2-associated. Using the MIRA data, each spike-specific TCR was assigned both to the spike region to which the TCR was reactive and to a CD4 or CD8 class. Log10-transformed breadth and depth values were compared by one-way ANOVA with Sidak's multiple comparisons tests. TCRdb mirrors the immuneACCESS table, restricted to in-frame sequences. Some clones are absent from its copies; in checked studies, under half trace to an unresolved V gene, and the reason for the others is unknown. That table gives V, J and clone size, and the DNA gave D and trimming. The sample records fewer than 120,000 clones, around 89% of which are singletons. The biggest ten clones account for 1.6% of the sample.

Measured from the cysteine to the phenylalanine, the CDR3 is 17 residues long. The CDR3 DNA has 51 bases and is translated from base 1. Germline trimming amounts to 1 base on V and 6 bases on J, with 12 as the count of junction bases outside the gene matches. The germline V gene provides CDR1 SQVTM and CDR2 ANQGSEA. What the authors observed across the whole study: CD4 TCRs associated with the vaccine covered the entire spike protein, and the dominant responses were in regions 160-218 and 743-854. Conclusions about previously exposed vaccinees are limited because only six or seven AZD1222 recipients were SARS-CoV-2 seropositive at baseline. Epitopes outside the regions mutated in the B.1.351 and B.1.1.7 variants were reportedly recognized by nearly half of the unique spike-specific TCRs. After two AZD1222 doses, both the breadth and the depth of spike-specific TCRs were significantly higher than at day 0 and than in MenACWY recipients. Because no samples from the day 14 peak response were available, repertoires could be characterized only after the peak T cell response. The 56-69-year group was small, and its depth increase did not reach significance, likely because of low power. Participants were mostly white British, with more females than males. The authors suggested clonal diversity may have been underestimated.

Specimen: peripheral blood, collected on day 0 of AZD1222 vaccination. The rearranged segments are TRBV29-1 and TRBJ1-2, with 12 bases matching TRBD1. The origin of this receptor is an adult in good health. The CDR3 corresponds to CSVEGGTGGSSTDGYTF. The bases are TGCAGCGTTGAAGGGGGGACAGGGGGCAGCTCGACGGATGGCTACACCTTC.